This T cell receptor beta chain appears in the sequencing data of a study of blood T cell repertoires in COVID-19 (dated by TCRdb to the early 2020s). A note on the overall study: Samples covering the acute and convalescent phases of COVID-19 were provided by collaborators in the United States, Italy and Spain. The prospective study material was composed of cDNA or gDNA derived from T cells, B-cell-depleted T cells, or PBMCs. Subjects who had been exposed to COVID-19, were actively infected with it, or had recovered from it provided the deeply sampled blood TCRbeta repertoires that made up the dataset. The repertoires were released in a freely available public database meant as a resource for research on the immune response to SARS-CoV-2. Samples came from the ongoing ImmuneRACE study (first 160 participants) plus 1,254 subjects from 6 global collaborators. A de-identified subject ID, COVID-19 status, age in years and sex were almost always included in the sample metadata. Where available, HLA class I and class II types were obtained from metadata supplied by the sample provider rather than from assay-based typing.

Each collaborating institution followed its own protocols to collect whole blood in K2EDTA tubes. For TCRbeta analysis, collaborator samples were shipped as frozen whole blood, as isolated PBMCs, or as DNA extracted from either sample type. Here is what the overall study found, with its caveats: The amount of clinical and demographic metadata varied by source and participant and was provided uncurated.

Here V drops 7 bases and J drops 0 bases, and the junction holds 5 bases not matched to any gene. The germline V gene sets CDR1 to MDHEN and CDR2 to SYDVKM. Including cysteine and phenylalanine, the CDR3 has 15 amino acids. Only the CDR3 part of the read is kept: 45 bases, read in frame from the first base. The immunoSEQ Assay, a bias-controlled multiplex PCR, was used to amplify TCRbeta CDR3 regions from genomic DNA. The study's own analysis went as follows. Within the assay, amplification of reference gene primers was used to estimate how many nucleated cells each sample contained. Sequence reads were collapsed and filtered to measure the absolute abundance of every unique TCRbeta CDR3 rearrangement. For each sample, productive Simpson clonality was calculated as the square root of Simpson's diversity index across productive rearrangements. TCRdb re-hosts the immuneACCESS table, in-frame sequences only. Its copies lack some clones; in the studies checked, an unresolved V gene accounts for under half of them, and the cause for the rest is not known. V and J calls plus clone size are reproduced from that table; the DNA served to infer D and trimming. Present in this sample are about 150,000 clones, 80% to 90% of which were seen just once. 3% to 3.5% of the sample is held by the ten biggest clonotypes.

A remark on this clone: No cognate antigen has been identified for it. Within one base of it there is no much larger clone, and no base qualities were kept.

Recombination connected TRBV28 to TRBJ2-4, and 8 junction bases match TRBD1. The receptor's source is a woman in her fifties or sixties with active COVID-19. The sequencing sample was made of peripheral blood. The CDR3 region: CASTRTGLAKNIQYF. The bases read TGTGCCAGCACTAGGACAGGGCTAGCCAAAAACATTCAGTACTTC.